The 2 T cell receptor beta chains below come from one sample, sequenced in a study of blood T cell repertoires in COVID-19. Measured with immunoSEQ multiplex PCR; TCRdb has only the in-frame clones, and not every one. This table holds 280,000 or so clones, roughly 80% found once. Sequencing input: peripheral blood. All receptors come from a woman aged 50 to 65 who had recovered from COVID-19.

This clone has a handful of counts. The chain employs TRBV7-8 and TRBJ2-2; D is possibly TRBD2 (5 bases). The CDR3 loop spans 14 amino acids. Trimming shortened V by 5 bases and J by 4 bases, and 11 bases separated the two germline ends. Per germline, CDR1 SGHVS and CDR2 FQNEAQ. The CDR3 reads CASSPVRGTGELFF. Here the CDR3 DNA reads TGTGCCAGCAGCCCAGTACGGGGCACCGGGGAGCTGTTTTTT.

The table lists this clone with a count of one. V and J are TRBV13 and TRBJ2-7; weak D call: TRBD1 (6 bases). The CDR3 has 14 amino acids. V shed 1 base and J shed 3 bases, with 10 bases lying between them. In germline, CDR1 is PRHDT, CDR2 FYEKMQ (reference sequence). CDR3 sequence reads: CASSLAGTNYEQYF. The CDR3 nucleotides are TGTGCCAGCAGCTTAGCCGGGACAAACTACGAGCAGTACTTC. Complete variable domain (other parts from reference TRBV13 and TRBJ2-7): AAGVIQSPRHLIKEKRETATLKCYPIPRHDTVYWYQQGPGQDPQFLISFYEKMQSDKGSIPDRFSAQQFSDYHSELNMSSLELGDSALYFCASSLAGTNYEQYFGPGTRLTVT.